A selection of T cell receptor beta chains follows, all from one sample in a study of OX40 agonist ivuxolimab in advanced cancers. TCRdb keeps only in-frame clones here, not all; method: immunoSEQ multiplex PCR. The sample consists of 25,000 to 35,000 clones, 80% to 90% of them appearing once. The sequencing here drew on CD4+ or CD8+ T cells sorted from blood, taken in a trial of the OX40 agonist ivuxolimab. These receptors were collected from an adult with an advanced solid tumor such as melanoma, head and neck, liver or kidney cancer. The CDR3 runs from the conserved cysteine through the conserved F or W. The D gene is left open where the match is weak. Part of the rows lack a size; the others show once, few, many or a class for expanded clones.

CDR3 protein,CDR3 DNA,D gene,clone size,V gene,J gene
CASSPRESGNTIYF,TGTGCCAGCAGCCCTCGGGAGTCTGGAAACACCATATATTTT,-,-,TRBV7-9,TRBJ1-3
CASSYSTGLNEQFF,TGTGCCAGCAGTTACTCGACAGGGTTGAATGAGCAGTTCTTC,TRBD1,-,TRBV6-5,TRBJ2-1
CASSLAGSEQYF,TGTGCCAGCAGCTTGGCTGGATCGGAGCAGTACTTC,-,-,TRBV5-6,TRBJ2-7
CASSTLGVGYGYTF,TGTGCCAGCAGTACCCTGGGGGTAGGGTATGGCTACACCTTC,-,-,TRBV27,TRBJ1-2
CASSTRTGGPYLRYTF,TGTGCCAGCAGCACCCGGACAGGGGGGCCTTATTTGAGGTACACCTTC,TRBD1,-,TRBV7-9,TRBJ1-2
CASSQVPGGPEQFF,TGTGCCAGCAGCCAAGTTCCTGGGGGCCCTGAGCAGTTCTTC,-,few,TRBV4-2,TRBJ2-1
CASSFRTGGFQPQHF,TGTGCCAGCAGTTTTCGCACAGGGGGGTTCCAGCCCCAGCATTTT,TRBD1,-,TRBV28,TRBJ1-5
CASSQVPHLQYF,TGTGCCAGCAGCCAAGTACCCCATTTGCAGTACTTC,-,medium-sized,TRBV14,TRBJ2-7
CASSEIGTPPLTEAFF,TGCGCCAGCAGTGAGATCGGGACACCCCCGCTCACTGAAGCTTTCTTT,-,-,TRBV10-1,TRBJ1-1
CASSSPDRAKSQPQHF,TGTGCCAGCAGCTCCCCGGACAGGGCTAAGAGTCAGCCCCAGCATTTT,TRBD1,once,TRBV7-9,TRBJ1-5
CASSIRLTGTPNVLTF,TGTGCCAGCAGTATACGATTAACCGGGACACCTAACGTCCTGACTTTC,-,medium-sized,TRBV27,TRBJ2-6
CASSQDYEQYF,TGTGCCAGCAGCCAAGACTACGAGCAGTACTTC,-,-,TRBV16,TRBJ2-7
CASSAGQGVETQYF,TGTGCCAGCAGCGCCGGACAGGGCGTGGAGACCCAGTACTTC,TRBD1,-,TRBV7-8,TRBJ2-5
CASSPWERTYEQYF,TGTGCCAGCAGTCCCTGGGAACGAACCTACGAGCAGTACTTC,-,-,TRBV27,TRBJ2-7
CASSFPRTGPNTGELFF,TGTGCCAGCAGCTTCCCCAGGACAGGCCCGAACACCGGGGAGCTGTTTTTT,TRBD1,-,TRBV11-2,TRBJ2-2
CAISETGSSYNEQFF,TGTGCCATCAGTGAAACAGGGAGCTCCTACAATGAGCAGTTCTTC,-,-,TRBV10-3,TRBJ2-1
CASSQAFVGGNQPQHF,TGCGCCAGCAGCCAAGCCTTTGTAGGGGGCAATCAGCCCCAGCATTTT,-,-,TRBV4-1,TRBJ1-5
CASSSTGGDYNEQFF,TGTGCCAGCAGCTCAACAGGGGGCGATTACAATGAGCAGTTCTTC,TRBD1,-,TRBV7-3,TRBJ2-1
CASSGTSGGAFHEQYF,TGTGCCAGCAGTGGGACTAGCGGGGGGGCGTTCCACGAGCAGTACTTC,TRBD2,few,TRBV2,TRBJ2-7
CASSQPGGAYGYTF,TGCGCCAGCAGCCAACCAGGGGGCGCCTATGGCTACACCTTC,TRBD1,-,TRBV4-1,TRBJ1-2
CASSVGGAANYGYTF,TGTGCCAGCAGCGTAGGGGGGGCAGCTAACTATGGCTACACCTTC,-,-,TRBV9,TRBJ1-2
CASSWGGGGTYEQYF,TGTGCCAGCAGCTGGGGGGGCGGGGGTACCTACGAGCAGTACTTC,-,-,TRBV27,TRBJ2-7
CASSMGGLEQFF,TGTGCCAGTAGTATGGGAGGGCTTGAGCAGTTCTTC,TRBD2,-,TRBV19,TRBJ2-1
CASSFSLGREGYHEQYF,TGTGCCAGCAGCTTTTCCCTGGGGCGGGAGGGATACCACGAGCAGTACTTC,TRBD2,-,TRBV7-2,TRBJ2-7